This TCR beta chain was found in a study of T-cell memory formation after mild COVID-19. For the study at large: The two donors had largely donor-specific TCR clusters.

TCRdb independently ran MiXCR on the 5' RACE reads; one entry per CDR3 protein. Among 200,000 to 250,000 distinct CDR3 sequences listed, 15% were seen once. General study findings and limits: Nothing showed for sure that second-wave clones peaking on day 37 were SARS-CoV-2 specific. Researchers report contracting CD4+ clones mostly in CM and EM, with CD8+ clones in EMRA.

The CDR3 has 14 amino acids. Germline values: CDR1 MNHNY, CDR2 SVGAGI (reference sequence). V lost 2 bases, J lost 5 bases, and 12 bases lay in between. Comment on this clonotype: What it binds is unknown.

This TCR came from an adult woman who had mild COVID-19 (a few samples of this study predate the infection). Cell type and time point are not known. The source material was PBMCs or a T cell subset sorted from them (not recorded which). The rearrangement joins TRBV6-6 to TRBJ1-1, with no clear D. In nucleotides, the CDR3 is TGTGCCAGCAGTTACACCCAGATCGGGACTGAAGCTTTCTTT. This translates into CASSYTQIGTEAFF.